This T cell receptor beta chain stems from a study of persistence of HIV-infected CD4 T cells. Study context: A couple of participants gave one leukapheresis sample; others gave up to roughly 180 mL blood repeatedly. Study results and limitations: Within sorted populations, more oligoclonal TCRs accompanied more oligoclonal proviruses.

Comments on this clone: Its antigen is not identified.

This was the immunoSEQ version 4 assay in survey mode. Using immunoSEQ multiplex PCR, the repertoire was profiled, and TCRdb retains in-frame clones only, with some absent. The sample shows under 50,000 clones, just under 90% of them seen only once. V lost 0 bases, J lost 6 bases, and 21 bases lay in between. Per the germline V gene, CDR1 is SGHNT and CDR2 is YYREEE (reference sequence). The length of the CDR3 is 17 residues. This nonspecific control used anti-CD3/anti-CD28 bead stimulation of CD4+ T cells. CD4+ T cells upregulating both CD40 ligand and CD69 were sorted as responding cells. The sequence derives from an adult woman with HIV who was CMV-seropositive. This chain links TRBV5-4 with TRBJ1-2; D not certain. The source was CD4+ T cells sorted from PBMCs after roughly 19-hour stimulation, collected from a patient who received antiretroviral therapy. CDR3 region: CASSLGSKGSINDGYTF. For the CDR3, the DNA is TGTGCCAGCAGCTTGGGCTCGAAGGGATCCATTAATGATGGCTACACCTTC.